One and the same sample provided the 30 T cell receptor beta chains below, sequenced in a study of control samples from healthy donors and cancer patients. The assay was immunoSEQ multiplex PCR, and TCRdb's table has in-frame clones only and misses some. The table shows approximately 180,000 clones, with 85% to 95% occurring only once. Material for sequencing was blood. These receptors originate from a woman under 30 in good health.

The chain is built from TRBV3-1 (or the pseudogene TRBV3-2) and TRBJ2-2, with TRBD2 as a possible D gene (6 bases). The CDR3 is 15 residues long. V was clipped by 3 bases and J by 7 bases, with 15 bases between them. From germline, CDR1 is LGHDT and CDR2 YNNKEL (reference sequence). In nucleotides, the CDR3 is TGTGCCAGCAGCCAGCTGGGACCGCGGGGCGGGGAGCTGTTTTTT. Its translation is CASSQLGPRGGELFF.

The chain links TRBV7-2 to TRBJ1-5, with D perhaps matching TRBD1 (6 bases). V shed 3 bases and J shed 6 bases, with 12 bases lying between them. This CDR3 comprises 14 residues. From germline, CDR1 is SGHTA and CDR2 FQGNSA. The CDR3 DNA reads TGTGCCAGCAGCTTTACAGGGATAGGTCAGCCCCAGCATTTT. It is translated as CASSFTGIGQPQHF.

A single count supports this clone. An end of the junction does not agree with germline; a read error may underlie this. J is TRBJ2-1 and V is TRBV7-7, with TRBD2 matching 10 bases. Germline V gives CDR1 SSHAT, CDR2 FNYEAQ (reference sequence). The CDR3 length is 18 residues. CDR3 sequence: CASSPATSGKMTYNEQFF. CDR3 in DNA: TGTGCTAGCAGCCCGGCTACTAGCGGGAAAATGACCTACAATGAGCAGTTCTTC.

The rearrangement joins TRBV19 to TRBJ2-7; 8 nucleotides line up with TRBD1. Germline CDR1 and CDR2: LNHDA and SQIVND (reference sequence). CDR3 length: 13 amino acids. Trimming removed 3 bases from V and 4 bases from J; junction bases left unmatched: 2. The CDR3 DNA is TGTGCCAGTAGTATCAACAGGGGGTACGAGCAGTACTTC. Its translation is CASSINRGYEQYF.

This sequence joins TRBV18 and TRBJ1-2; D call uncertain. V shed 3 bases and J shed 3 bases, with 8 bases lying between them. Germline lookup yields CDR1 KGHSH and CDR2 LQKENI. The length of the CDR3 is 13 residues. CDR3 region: CASSPEEYYGYTF. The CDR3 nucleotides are TGTGCCAGCTCACCGGAGGAGTACTATGGCTACACCTTC.

The CDR3 region is CASRGNEGSYNEQFF. The CDR3, as DNA: TGCGCCAGCAGGGGGAACGAAGGCTCCTACAATGAGCAGTTCTTC. V is TRBV4-1 and J is TRBJ2-1, with unresolved D. Germline CDR1 reads MGHRA; CDR2 reads YSYEKL. Trimming removed 6 bases at V and 0 bases at J, with 12 bases between. The CDR3 totals 15 residues.

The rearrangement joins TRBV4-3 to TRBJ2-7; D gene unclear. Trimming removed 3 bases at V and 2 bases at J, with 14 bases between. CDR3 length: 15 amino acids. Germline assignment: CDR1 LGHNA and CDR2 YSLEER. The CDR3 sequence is CASSHSLAGPYEQYF. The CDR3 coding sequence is TGCGCCAGCAGCCATTCCTTAGCCGGTCCCTACGAGCAGTACTTC.

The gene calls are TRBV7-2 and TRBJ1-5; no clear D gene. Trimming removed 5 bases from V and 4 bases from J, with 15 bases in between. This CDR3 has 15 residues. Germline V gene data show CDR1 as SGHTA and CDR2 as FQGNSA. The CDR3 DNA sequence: TGTGCCAGCAGCAAAGACTCATCTTGGAATCAGCCCCAGCATTTT. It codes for CASSKDSSWNQPQHF.

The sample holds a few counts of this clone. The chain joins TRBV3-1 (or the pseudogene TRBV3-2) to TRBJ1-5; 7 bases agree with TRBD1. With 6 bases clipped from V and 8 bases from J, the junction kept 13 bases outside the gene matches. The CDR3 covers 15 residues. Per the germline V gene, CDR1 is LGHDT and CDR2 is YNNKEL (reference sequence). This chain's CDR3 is CASSPRQGLVEPQHF. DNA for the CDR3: TGTGCCAGCAGTCCTAGACAGGGATTAGTAGAGCCCCAGCATTTT.

The CDR3 spells CASSRNRPVFSTDTQYF. DNA for the CDR3: TGTGCCAGCTCACGAAATCGGCCAGTCTTTAGCACAGATACGCAGTATTTT. The chain combines TRBV18 with TRBJ2-3; D is ambiguous. V gave up 4 bases and J gave up 0 bases, with 17 bases separating them. The CDR3 has 17 residues. CDR1 KGHSH and CDR2 LQKENI come from the germline V gene. The whole variable domain, filled in from reference TRBV18 and TRBJ2-3, reads NAGVMQNPRHLVRRRGQEARLRCSPMKGHSHVYWYRQLPEEGLKFMVYLQKENIIDESGMPKERFSAEFPKEGPSILRIQQVVRGDSAAYFCASSRNRPVFSTDTQYFGPGTRLTVL.

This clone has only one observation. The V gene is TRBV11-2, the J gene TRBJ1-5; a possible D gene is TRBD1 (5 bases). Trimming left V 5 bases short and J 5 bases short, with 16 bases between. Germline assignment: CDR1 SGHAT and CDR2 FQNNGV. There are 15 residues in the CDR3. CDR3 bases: TGTGCCAGCAGCCCCTTTGGGGGGTTCGATCAGCCCCAGCATTTT. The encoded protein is CASSPFGGFDQPQHF.

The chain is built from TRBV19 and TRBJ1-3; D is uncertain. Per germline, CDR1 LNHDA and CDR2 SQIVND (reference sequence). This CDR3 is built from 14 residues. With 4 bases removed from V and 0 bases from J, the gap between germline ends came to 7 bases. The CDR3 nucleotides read TGTGCCAGTAGTACCTACTTCTCTGGAAACACCATATATTTT. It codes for CASSTYFSGNTIYF.

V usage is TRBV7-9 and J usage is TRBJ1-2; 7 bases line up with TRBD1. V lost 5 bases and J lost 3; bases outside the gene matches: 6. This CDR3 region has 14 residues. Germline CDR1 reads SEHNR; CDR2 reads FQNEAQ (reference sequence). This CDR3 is CASSHRGEDYGYTF. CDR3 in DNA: TGTGCCAGCAGCCACAGGGGAGAGGACTATGGCTACACCTTC.

The CDR3 DNA sequence: TGTGCCAGCAGTTCGGGGACAGGGGCAGGCTATGGCTACACCTTC. It specifies CASSSGTGAGYGYTF. The V call is TRBV27, the J call TRBJ1-2; 10 bases match TRBD1. In germline, CDR1 is MNHEY, CDR2 SMNVEV (reference sequence). The V gene end was trimmed by 4 bases and the J gene end by 4 bases; junction bases not matched to a gene: 6. The CDR3 spans 15 residues.

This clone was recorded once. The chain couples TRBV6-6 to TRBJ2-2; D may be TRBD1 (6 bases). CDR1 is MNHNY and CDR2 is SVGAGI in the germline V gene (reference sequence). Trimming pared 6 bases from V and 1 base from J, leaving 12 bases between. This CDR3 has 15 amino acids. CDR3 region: CASSLQGWNTGELFF. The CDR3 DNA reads TGTGCCAGCAGCCTACAGGGTTGGAACACCGGGGAGCTGTTTTTT.

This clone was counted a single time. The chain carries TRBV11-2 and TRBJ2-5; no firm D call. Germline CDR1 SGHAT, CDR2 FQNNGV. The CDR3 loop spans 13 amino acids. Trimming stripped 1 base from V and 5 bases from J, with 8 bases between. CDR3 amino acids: CASSLGPLETQYF. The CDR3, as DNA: TGTGCCAGCAGCTTAGGACCCCTGGAGACCCAGTACTTC.

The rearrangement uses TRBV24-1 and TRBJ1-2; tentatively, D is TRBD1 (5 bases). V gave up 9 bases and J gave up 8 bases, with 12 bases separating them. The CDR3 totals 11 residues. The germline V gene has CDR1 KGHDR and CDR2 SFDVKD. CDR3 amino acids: CATSGFEGYTF. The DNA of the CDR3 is TGTGCCACCTCAGGGTTTGAGGGCTACACCTTC.

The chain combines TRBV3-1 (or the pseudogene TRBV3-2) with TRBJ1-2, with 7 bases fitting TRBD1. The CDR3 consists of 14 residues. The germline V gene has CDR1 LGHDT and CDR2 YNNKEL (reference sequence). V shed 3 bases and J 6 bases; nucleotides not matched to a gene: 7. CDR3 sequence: CASSQSPGGDGYTF. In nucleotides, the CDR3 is TGTGCCAGCAGCCAGTCCCCAGGGGGAGATGGCTACACCTTC.

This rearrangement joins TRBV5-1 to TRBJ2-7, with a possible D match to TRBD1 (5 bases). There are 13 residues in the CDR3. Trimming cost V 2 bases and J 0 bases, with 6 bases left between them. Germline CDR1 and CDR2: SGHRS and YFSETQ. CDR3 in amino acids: CASSFTGSYEQYF. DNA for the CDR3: TGCGCCAGCAGCTTTACAGGCTCCTACGAGCAGTACTTC. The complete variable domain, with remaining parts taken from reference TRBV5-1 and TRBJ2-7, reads KAGVTQTPRYLIKTRGQQVTLSCSPISGHRSVSWYQQTPGQGLQFLFEYFSETQRNKGNFPGRFSGRQFSNSRSEMNVSTLELGDSALYLCASSFTGSYEQYFGPGTRLTVT.

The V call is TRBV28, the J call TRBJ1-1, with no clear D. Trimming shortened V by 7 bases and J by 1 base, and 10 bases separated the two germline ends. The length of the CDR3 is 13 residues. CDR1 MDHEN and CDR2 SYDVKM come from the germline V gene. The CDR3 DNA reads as TGTGCCAGCATTCCGGCCGGGAACACTGAAGCTTTCTTT. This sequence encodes CASIPAGNTEAFF.

CDR3 amino acids: CASSAGLAGTFYNEQFF. CDR3 bases: TGTGCCAGCAGCGCGGGACTAGCGGGGACCTTCTACAATGAGCAGTTCTTC. The chain employs TRBV9 and TRBJ2-1; 13 bases fit TRBD2. Germline V lookup: CDR1 SGDLS, CDR2 YYNGEE. Trimming removed 3 bases from V and 3 bases from J; junction bases left unmatched: 6. CDR3 length: 17 amino acids.

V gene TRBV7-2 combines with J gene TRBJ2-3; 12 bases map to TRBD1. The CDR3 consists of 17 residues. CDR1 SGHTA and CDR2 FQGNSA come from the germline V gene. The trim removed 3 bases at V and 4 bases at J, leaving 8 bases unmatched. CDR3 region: CASSFTGQGAVADTQYF. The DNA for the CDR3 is TGTGCCAGCAGCTTCACGGGACAGGGGGCGGTAGCAGATACGCAGTATTTT.

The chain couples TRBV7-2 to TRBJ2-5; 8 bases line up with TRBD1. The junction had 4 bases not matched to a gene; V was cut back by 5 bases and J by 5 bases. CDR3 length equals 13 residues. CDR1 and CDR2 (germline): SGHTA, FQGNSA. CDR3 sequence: CASSPGGAETQYF. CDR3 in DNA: TGTGCCAGCAGCCCAGGGGGCGCGGAGACCCAGTACTTC. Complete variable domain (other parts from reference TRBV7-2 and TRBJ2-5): GAGVSQSPSNKVTEKGKDVELRCDPISGHTALYWYRQSLGQGLEFLIYFQGNSAPDKSGLPSDRFSAERTGGSVSTLTIQRTQQEDSAVYLCASSPGGAETQYFGPGTRLLVL.

The CDR3 reads CASSLTGTSNQPQHF. The CDR3 DNA reads as TGTGCCAGCAGTTTAACAGGGACAAGCAATCAGCCCCAGCATTTT. The V call is TRBV27, the J call TRBJ1-5; the D gene is possibly TRBD1 (6 bases). The CDR3 loop spans 15 amino acids. Germline V gene lookup returns CDR1 MNHEY and CDR2 SMNVEV (reference sequence). The V and J ends lost 2 bases and 1 base respectively, with 9 bases between them.

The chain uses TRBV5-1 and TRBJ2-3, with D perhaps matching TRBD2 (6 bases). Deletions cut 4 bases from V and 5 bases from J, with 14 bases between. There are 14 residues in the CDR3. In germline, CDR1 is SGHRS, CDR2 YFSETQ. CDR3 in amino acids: CASSLESGRDTQYF. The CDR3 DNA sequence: TGCGCCAGCAGCCTCGAGTCCGGGAGAGATACGCAGTATTTT.

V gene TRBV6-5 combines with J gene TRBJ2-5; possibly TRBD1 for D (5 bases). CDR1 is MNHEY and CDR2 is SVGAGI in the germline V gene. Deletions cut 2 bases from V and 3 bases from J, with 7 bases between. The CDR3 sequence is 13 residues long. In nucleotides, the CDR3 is TGTGCCAGCAGTTACCAGGGTGAAGAGACCCAGTACTTC. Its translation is CASSYQGEETQYF.

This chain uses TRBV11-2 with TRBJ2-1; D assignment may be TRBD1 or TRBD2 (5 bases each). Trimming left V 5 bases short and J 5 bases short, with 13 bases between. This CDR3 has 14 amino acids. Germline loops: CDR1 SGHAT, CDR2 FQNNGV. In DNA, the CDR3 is TGTGCCAGCAGCGCCCGGGACGGCGACAATGAGCAGTTCTTC. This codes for CASSARDGDNEQFF.

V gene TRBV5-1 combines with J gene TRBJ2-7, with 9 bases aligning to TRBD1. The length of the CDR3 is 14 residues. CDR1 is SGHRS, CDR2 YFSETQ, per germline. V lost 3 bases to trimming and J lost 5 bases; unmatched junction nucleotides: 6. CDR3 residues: CASSYGTGSDEQYF. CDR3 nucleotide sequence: TGCGCCAGCAGCTACGGGACAGGGTCGGACGAGCAGTACTTC.

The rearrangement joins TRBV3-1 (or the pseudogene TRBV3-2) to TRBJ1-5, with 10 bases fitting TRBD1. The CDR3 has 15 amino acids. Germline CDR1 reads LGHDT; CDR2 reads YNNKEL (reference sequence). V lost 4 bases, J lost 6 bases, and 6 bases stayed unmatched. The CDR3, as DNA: TGTGCCAGCAGCCGAGACAGGGGGCGCACTCAGCCCCAGCATTTT. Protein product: CASSRDRGRTQPQHF.

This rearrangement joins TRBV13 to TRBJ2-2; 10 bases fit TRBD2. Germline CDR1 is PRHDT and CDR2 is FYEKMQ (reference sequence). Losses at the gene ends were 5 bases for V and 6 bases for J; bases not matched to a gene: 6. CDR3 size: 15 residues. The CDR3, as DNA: TGTGCCAGCAGCCAACTAGCGGGGAGGGCCGGGGAGCTGTTTTTT. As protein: CASSQLAGRAGELFF. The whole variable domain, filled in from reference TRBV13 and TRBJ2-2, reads AAGVIQSPRHLIKEKRETATLKCYPIPRHDTVYWYQQGPGQDPQFLISFYEKMQSDKGSIPDRFSAQQFSDYHSELNMSSLELGDSALYFCASSQLAGRAGELFFGEGSRLTVL.